The present T cell receptor (beta chain) was sequenced within a study of blood T cell repertoires in COVID-19. The CDR3 consists of 15 residues. From germline, CDR1 is LNHNV and CDR2 YYDKDF (reference sequence). With 3 bases clipped from V and 4 bases from J, the junction kept 6 bases outside the gene matches. Sequencing used immunoSEQ multiplex PCR; TCRdb keeps in-frame clones, though not all of them. This table holds 150,000 or so clones, approximately 80% found once. The receptor was derived from a human donor in a cohort sampled during active COVID-19. The sample taken for sequencing was peripheral blood. The chain joins TRBV15 to TRBJ2-5, with 9 bases identical to TRBD1. CDR3 amino acids: CATSSDWTGAETQYF. The DNA of the CDR3 is TGTGCCACCAGCAGTGATTGGACAGGGGCAGAGACCCAGTACTTC.